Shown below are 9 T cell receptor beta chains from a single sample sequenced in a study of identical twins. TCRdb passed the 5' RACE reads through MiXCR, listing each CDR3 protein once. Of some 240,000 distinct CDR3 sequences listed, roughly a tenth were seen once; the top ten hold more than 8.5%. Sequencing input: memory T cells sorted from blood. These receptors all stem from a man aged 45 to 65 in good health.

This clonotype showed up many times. The CDR3 DNA follows: TGTGCCAGCAAGACTAGCGGAAACAATGAGCAGTTCTTC. Translated: CASKTSGNNEQFF. The chain links TRBV7-9 to TRBJ2-1; 9 positions agree with TRBD2. The CDR3 is made up of 13 amino acids. After removal of 7 bases from V and 5 bases from J, the junction contained 3 bases not matched to a gene. Germline assignment: CDR1 SEHNR and CDR2 FQNEAQ (reference sequence).

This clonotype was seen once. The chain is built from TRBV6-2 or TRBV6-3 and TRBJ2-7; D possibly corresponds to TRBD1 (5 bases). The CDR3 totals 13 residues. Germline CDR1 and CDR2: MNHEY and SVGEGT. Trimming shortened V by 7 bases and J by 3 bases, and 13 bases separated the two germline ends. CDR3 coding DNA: TGTGCCAGCAAGACGACGACAGTCTACGAGCAGTACTTC. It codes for CASKTTTVYEQYF.

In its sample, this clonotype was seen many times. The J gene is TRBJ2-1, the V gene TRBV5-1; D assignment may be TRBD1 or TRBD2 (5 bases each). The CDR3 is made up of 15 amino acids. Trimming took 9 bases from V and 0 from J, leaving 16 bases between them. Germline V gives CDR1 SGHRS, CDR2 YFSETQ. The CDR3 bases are TGCGCCACGAGACGGGACCTTAGCTCCTACAATGAGCAGTTCTTC. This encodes CATRRDLSSYNEQFF.

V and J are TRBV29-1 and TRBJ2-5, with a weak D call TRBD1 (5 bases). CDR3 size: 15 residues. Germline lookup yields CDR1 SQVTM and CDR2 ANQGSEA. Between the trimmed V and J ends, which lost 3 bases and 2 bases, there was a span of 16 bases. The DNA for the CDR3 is TGCAGCGTTGATGGTGGCAGTGGACAACAAGAGACCCAGTACTTC. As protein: CSVDGGSGQQETQYF.

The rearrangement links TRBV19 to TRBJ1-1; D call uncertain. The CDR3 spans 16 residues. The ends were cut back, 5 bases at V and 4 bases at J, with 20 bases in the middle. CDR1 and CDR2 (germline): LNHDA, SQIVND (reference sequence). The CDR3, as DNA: TGTGCCAGTAGTGTATCCAGGCCCCCTATTTTCACTGAAGCTTTCTTT. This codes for CASSVSRPPIFTEAFF.

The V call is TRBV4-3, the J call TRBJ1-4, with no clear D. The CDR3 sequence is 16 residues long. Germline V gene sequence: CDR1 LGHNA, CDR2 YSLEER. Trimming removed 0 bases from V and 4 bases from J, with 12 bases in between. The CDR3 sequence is CASSQDHRADNEKLFF. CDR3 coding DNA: TGCGCCAGCAGCCAAGATCATCGGGCCGATAATGAAAAACTGTTTTTT.

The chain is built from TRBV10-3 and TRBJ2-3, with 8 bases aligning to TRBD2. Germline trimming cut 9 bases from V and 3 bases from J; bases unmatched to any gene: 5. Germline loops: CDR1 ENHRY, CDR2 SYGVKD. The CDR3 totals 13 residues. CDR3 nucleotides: TGTGCCATACAGCGGGAGCGAACAGATACGCAGTATTTT. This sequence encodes CAIQRERTDTQYF.

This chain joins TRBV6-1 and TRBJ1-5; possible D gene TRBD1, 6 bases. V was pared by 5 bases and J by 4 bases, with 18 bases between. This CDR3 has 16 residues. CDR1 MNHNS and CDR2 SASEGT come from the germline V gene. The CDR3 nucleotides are TGTGCCAGCAGTAAACCCTTGGACAGCCCTAATCAGCCCCAGCATTTT. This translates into CASSKPLDSPNQPQHF.

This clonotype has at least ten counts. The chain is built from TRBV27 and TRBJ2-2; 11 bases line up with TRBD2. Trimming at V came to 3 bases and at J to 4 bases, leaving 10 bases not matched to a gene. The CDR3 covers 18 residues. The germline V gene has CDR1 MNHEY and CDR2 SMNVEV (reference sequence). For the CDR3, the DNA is TGTGCCAGCAGTTTGATCCGCGGTAGCGGGAGGGCCACCGGGGAGCTGTTTTTT. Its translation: CASSLIRGSGRATGELFF.